This T cell receptor beta chain was retrieved from a study of T cell responses to AZD1222 COVID-19 vaccine. Study-level results: Donors skewed white British and female; clonal diversity was possibly underestimated.

Doses given second, at about 4 or about 12 weeks, were pooled. Deletions cut 3 bases from V and 6 bases from J, with 15 bases between. Germline V CDR1 and CDR2: SGHNT, YENEEA. The CDR3 extends over 15 amino acids. Only in-frame clones appear in the TCRdb table, and some are missing; sequencing was by immunoSEQ multiplex PCR. The table has roughly 170,000 clones, 85% to 95% seen once; the top ten hold around 1.6%. A word on this clone: The target antigen is unknown.

The chain employs TRBV11-3 and TRBJ2-1; D not certain. The sequencing used peripheral blood, collected 28 days after the second AZD1222 dose. This receptor was obtained from an adult who received the AZD1222 COVID-19 vaccine. The CDR3 protein is CASSFGVRLGNEQFF. The CDR3 bases are TGTGCCAGCAGCTTTGGTGTTAGATTGGGCAATGAGCAGTTCTTC.